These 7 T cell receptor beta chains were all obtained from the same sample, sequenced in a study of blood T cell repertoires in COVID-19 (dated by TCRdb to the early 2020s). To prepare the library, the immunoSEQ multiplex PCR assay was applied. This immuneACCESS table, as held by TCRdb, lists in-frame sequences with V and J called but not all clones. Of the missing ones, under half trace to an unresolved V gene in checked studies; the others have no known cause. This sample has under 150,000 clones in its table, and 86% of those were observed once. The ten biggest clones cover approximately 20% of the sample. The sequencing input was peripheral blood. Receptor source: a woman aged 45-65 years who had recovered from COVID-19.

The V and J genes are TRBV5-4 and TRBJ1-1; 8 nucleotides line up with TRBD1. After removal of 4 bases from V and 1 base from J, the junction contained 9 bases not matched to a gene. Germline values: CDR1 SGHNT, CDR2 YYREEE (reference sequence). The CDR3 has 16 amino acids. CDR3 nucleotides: TGTGCCAGCAGCCCGTCGGCCGGGACAGGGAACACTGAAGCTTTCTTT. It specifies CASSPSAGTGNTEAFF. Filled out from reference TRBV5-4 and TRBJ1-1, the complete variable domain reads ETGVTQSPTHLIKTRGQQVTLRCSSQSGHNTVSWYQQALGQGPQFIFQYYREEENGRGNFPPRFSGLQFPNYSSELNVNALELDDSALYLCASSPSAGTGNTEAFFGQGTRLTVV.

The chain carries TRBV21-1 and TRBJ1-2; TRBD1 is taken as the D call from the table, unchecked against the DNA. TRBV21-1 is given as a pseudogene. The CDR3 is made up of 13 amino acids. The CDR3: CASRSGQGYGYTF. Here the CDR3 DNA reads TGTGCCAGCAGATCAGGACAGGGCTATGGCTACACCTTC.

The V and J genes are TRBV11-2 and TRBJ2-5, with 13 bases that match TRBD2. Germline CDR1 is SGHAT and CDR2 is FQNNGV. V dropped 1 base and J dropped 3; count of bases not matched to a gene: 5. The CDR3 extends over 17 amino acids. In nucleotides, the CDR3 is TGTGCCAGCAGCTTAGGACTAGCGGGGGGCCAAGAAGAGACCCAGTACTTC. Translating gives CASSLGLAGGQEETQYF.

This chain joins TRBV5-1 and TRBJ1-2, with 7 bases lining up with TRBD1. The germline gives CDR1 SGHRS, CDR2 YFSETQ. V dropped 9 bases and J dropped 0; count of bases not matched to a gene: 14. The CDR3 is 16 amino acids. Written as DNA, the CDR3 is TGCGCCACCAAGGAAGGGACAGCCCTTTCTAACTATGGCTACACCTTC. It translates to CATKEGTALSNYGYTF.

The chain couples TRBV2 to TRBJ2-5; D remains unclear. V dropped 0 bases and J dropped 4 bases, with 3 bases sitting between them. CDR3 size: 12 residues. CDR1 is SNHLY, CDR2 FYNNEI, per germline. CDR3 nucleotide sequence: TGTGCCAGCAGTGAAGCGGCAGAGACCCAGTACTTC. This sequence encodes CASSEAAETQYF.

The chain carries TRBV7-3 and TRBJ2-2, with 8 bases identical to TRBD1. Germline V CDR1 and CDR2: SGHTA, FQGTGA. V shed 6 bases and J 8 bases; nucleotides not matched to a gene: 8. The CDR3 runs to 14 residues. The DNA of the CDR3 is TGTGCCAGCAGTCAGACAGGGGTTCCGGGGGAGCTGTTTTTT. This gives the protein CASSQTGVPGELFF.

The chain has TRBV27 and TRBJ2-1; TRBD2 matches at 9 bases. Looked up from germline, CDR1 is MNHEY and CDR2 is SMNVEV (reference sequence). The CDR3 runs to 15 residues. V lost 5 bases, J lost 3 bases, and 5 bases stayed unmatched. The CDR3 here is CASSIAGEGYNEQFF. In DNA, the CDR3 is TGTGCCAGCAGTATAGCGGGAGAAGGCTACAATGAGCAGTTCTTC.